This TCR beta chain was captured in a study of cytomegalovirus exposure and HLA in healthy donors. General study findings and limits: Cytomegalovirus-associated TCR beta chains were listed, numbering roughly 150.

A multiplex PCR was run with 60 Vbeta primers and 13 Jbeta primers. Profiling relied on immunoSEQ multiplex PCR, and the TCRdb table lists in-frame clones only, not all of them. The sample contains approximately 210,000 clones, around 90% of which appear only once. For this clone: Its antigen is as yet unknown.

The V and J ends lost 5 bases and 3 bases respectively, with 10 bases between them. This CDR3 region has 14 residues. CDR1 and CDR2 (germline): LNHDA, SQIVND (reference sequence). Nominal health characterized the donors when sampled, though unrecorded immune exposures were likely. Sequencing input: PBMCs. The sequence derives from a woman between 18 and 29 years old in good health and CMV-seronegative. The chain combines TRBV19 with TRBJ2-2; possibly TRBD1 for D (6 bases). Here the CDR3 DNA reads TGTGCCAGTAGTCAGGGGCGAGACACCGGGGAGCTGTTTTTT. Its translation: CASSQGRDTGELFF.